The 21 T cell receptor beta chains presented below share a single source sample, sequenced in a study of blood T cell repertoires in COVID-19. Profiling relied on immunoSEQ multiplex PCR, and the TCRdb table lists in-frame clones only, not all of them. The profile shows fewer than 500,000 clones, approximately 90% of them singletons. Material: peripheral blood. The origin of the receptors is a woman younger than 45 with active or convalescent COVID-19.

The chain links TRBV25-1 to TRBJ2-6, with D maybe TRBD1 (6 bases). The CDR3 has 13 amino acids. CDR1 and CDR2 from the germline V gene are MGHDK and SYGVNS. V was cut by 8 bases and J by 2 bases, with 7 bases left in between. The CDR3 spells CASSGAGANVLTF. In DNA, the CDR3 is TGTGCCAGCTCAGGGGCTGGGGCCAACGTCCTGACTTTC.

The chain employs TRBV5-1 and TRBJ2-7, with 7 bases lining up with TRBD1. Germline V gene sequence: CDR1 SGHRS, CDR2 YFSETQ. This CDR3 is 15 amino acids long. Germline trimming cut 2 bases from V and 2 bases from J; bases unmatched to any gene: 7. CDR3 sequence (DNA): TGCGCCAGCAGCTTCCTGACAGGGTTAACCTACGAGCAGTACTTC. Protein sequence: CASSFLTGLTYEQYF. The variable domain in full, completed from reference TRBV5-1 and TRBJ2-7, reads KAGVTQTPRYLIKTRGQQVTLSCSPISGHRSVSWYQQTPGQGLQFLFEYFSETQRNKGNFPGRFSGRQFSNSRSEMNVSTLELGDSALYLCASSFLTGLTYEQYFGPGTRLTVT.

The rearrangement uses TRBV19 and TRBJ1-5; 7 bases agree with TRBD1. V was clipped by 7 bases and J by 0 bases; unmatched bases: 6. Looked up from germline, CDR1 is LNHDA and CDR2 is SQIVND (reference sequence). The CDR3 runs to 15 residues. DNA for the CDR3: TGTGCCAGTACTCGGACAGGTTATAGCAATCAGCCCCAGCATTTT. Its protein is CASTRTGYSNQPQHF.

This clone showed up just once. V and J are TRBV6-5 and TRBJ1-6; D ambiguous. The CDR3 contains 12 residues. CDR1 and CDR2 from the germline V gene are MNHEY and SVGAGI. V gave up 7 bases and J gave up 10 bases, with 11 bases separating them. CDR3 nucleotide sequence: TGTGCCAGCAAGTTTACAAACTCACCCCTCCACTTT. Amino acid sequence: CASKFTNSPLHF.

The chain recombines TRBV5-5 with TRBJ1-2, with 7 bases identical to TRBD1. The CDR3 is 16 amino acids. With V trimmed by 5 bases and J by 0 bases, 10 bases remained unmatched. Per germline, CDR1 SGHKS and CDR2 YYEKEE (reference sequence). The CDR3: CASSSGTAQTNYGYTF. The DNA for the CDR3 is TGTGCCAGCAGTTCTGGGACAGCCCAAACTAACTATGGCTACACCTTC.

The V call is TRBV5-1, the J call TRBJ2-2; 10 bases match TRBD1. CDR1 is SGHRS, CDR2 YFSETQ, per germline. CDR3 length: 15 amino acids. Trimming cost V 0 bases and J 4 bases; bases outside gene matches: 0. CDR3 coding DNA: TGCGCCAGCAGCTTGGGGACAGGGGGCACCGGGGAGCTGTTTTTT. Amino acids: CASSLGTGGTGELFF. The full variable domain, rest sourced from reference TRBV5-1 and TRBJ2-2, is KAGVTQTPRYLIKTRGQQVTLSCSPISGHRSVSWYQQTPGQGLQFLFEYFSETQRNKGNFPGRFSGRQFSNSRSEMNVSTLELGDSALYLCASSLGTGGTGELFFGEGSRLTVL.

The count of this clone is one. This chain links TRBV2 with TRBJ2-5; D ambiguous. Germline-derived CDR1 and CDR2 are SNHLY and FYNNEI. CDR3 length: 14 residues. Trimming removed 6 bases at V and 1 base at J, with 12 bases between. CDR3 bases: TGTGCCAGCAGGGCCACCCCTCCCCAAGAGACCCAGTACTTC. It translates to CASRATPPQETQYF.

This clone was observed once. CDR3 protein: CASSQSDRNYGYTF. The CDR3 region has the DNA TGTGCCAGCAGCCAGAGCGACAGAAACTATGGCTACACCTTC. The J gene is TRBJ1-2, the V gene TRBV3-1 (or the pseudogene TRBV3-2), with D perhaps matching TRBD1 (5 bases). The V gene's germline CDR1 is LGHDT and CDR2 YNNKEL (reference sequence). There are 14 residues in the CDR3. V lost 3 bases and J lost 2, with 10 bases in between.

V is TRBV3-1 (or the pseudogene TRBV3-2) and J is TRBJ2-5; 10 bases are shared with TRBD1. This CDR3 comprises 16 residues. Per germline, CDR1 LGHDT and CDR2 YNNKEL (reference sequence). Trimming took 2 bases from V and 4 from J; bases not matched to a gene: 7. The CDR3 DNA reads as TGTGCCAGCAGCCAAACGACAGGGGGCAAGGGAGAGACCCAGTACTTC. Residues: CASSQTTGGKGETQYF.

About this clone itself: At the DNA level, this CDR3 is encoded by other sequences in the same sample as well. The chain links TRBV27 to TRBJ2-3, with D maybe TRBD2 (5 bases). The CDR3 length is 12 residues. Per the germline V gene, CDR1 is MNHEY and CDR2 is SMNVEV (reference sequence). Trimming removed 5 bases at V and 6 bases at J, with 9 bases between. The CDR3 protein is CASSDLADTQYF. The DNA of the CDR3 is TGTGCCAGCAGTGATTTAGCGGATACGCAGTATTTT.

The J gene is TRBJ1-1, the V gene TRBV4-1; no reliable D call. The CDR3 covers 15 residues. Germline assignment: CDR1 MGHRA and CDR2 YSYEKL. V was trimmed by 4 bases and J by 2 bases, leaving 14 bases between them. CDR3 protein: CASSRQHLSNTEAFF. CDR3 bases: TGCGCCAGCAGCCGACAACACCTTTCTAACACTGAAGCTTTCTTT.

V is TRBV5-6 and J is TRBJ2-6, with D possibly matching TRBD2 (5 bases). The germline gives CDR1 SGHDT, CDR2 YYEEEE. V dropped 0 bases and J dropped 2 bases, with 6 bases sitting between them. This CDR3 is built from 15 residues. In DNA, the CDR3 is TGTGCCAGCAGCTTGGGAGCGGCTGGGGCCAACGTCCTGACTTTC. Encoded protein: CASSLGAAGANVLTF.

This chain connects TRBV11-3 to TRBJ2-1; 12 nucleotides agree with TRBD2. Germline V gives CDR1 SGHNT, CDR2 YENEEA. The CDR3 has 16 residues. V dropped 1 base and J dropped 8; count of bases not matched to a gene: 6. The CDR3 sequence: CASSLGLAGGAYEQFF. Written as DNA, the CDR3 is TGTGCCAGCAGCTTAGGTCTAGCGGGGGGGGCTTATGAGCAGTTCTTC.

This clone was found once. This chain uses TRBV7-6 with TRBJ1-1; 7 nucleotides agree with TRBD1. V shed 5 bases and J 0 bases; nucleotides not matched to a gene: 6. Germline lookup yields CDR1 SGHVS and CDR2 FNYEAQ. The CDR3 length is 15 residues. In nucleotides, the CDR3 is TGTGCCAGCAGCCCGGGACAGCTAATGAACACTGAAGCTTTCTTT. This encodes CASSPGQLMNTEAFF.

The V gene is TRBV7-9, the J gene TRBJ2-2, with 9 bases lining up with TRBD2. Losses at the gene ends were 3 bases for V and 6 bases for J; bases not matched to a gene: 5. The CDR3 totals 15 residues. The germline V gene encodes CDR1 SEHNR and CDR2 FQNEAQ (reference sequence). The chain's CDR3 is CASSFVAGVAGELFF. The CDR3 coding sequence is TGTGCCAGCAGCTTCGTAGCGGGAGTGGCCGGGGAGCTGTTTTTT.

CDR3 in DNA: TGCGCCAGCAGCTTGTGGACAGGGGAAAAGAACTATGGCTACACCTTC. Translating gives CASSLWTGEKNYGYTF. This rearrangement joins TRBV5-1 to TRBJ1-2, with TRBD1 matching over 9 bases. The V gene's germline CDR1 is SGHRS and CDR2 YFSETQ. V shed 1 base and J 2 bases; nucleotides not matched to a gene: 6. CDR3 size: 16 residues.

Regarding this clone: Mismatch with germline at one junction end may stem from a read error. At the DNA level, this CDR3 is encoded by other sequences in the same sample as well. The J gene is TRBJ1-3, the V gene TRBV3-1 (or the pseudogene TRBV3-2); tentatively, D is TRBD1 (5 bases). This CDR3 contains 17 residues. The germline CDR1 and CDR2 sequences are LGHDT and YNNKEL (reference sequence). CDR3 protein: CASSLQQTGSSGNTIYF. As DNA, the CDR3 is TGTGCCAGTAGCCTCCAACAAACAGGTTCCTCTGGAAACACCATATATTTT.

This clone was counted between two and nine times. V gene TRBV6-5 combines with J gene TRBJ2-5; 7 nucleotides align to TRBD2. The CDR3 totals 16 residues. V shed 3 bases and J 0 bases; nucleotides not matched to a gene: 7. Germline-derived CDR1 and CDR2 are MNHEY and SVGAGI. The CDR3 DNA follows: TGTGCCAGCAGTTATCTAGCGGTTCAGTACCAAGAGACCCAGTACTTC. Residues: CASSYLAVQYQETQYF.

The chain combines TRBV11-2 with TRBJ2-2; 11 bases match TRBD2. From germline, CDR1 is SGHAT and CDR2 FQNNGV. The CDR3 runs to 15 residues. V trimming: 5 bases; J trimming: 1 base; junction bases outside the gene matches: 0. The DNA of the CDR3 is TGTGCCAGCAGCGGGACTAGCGGGAACACCGGGGAGCTGTTTTTT. Translated, it gives CASSGTSGNTGELFF.

The chain links TRBV5-1 to TRBJ2-5; 7 nucleotides match TRBD1. CDR1 is SGHRS, CDR2 YFSETQ, per germline. V trimming: 0 bases; J trimming: 4 bases; junction bases outside the gene matches: 3. This CDR3 contains 14 residues. The CDR3 is CASSLEGGGETQYF. CDR3 coding DNA: TGCGCCAGCAGCTTGGAAGGGGGCGGAGAGACCCAGTACTTC.

This rearrangement joins TRBV7-2 to TRBJ2-1; possibly TRBD2 for D (5 bases). Trimming removed 7 bases from V and 0 bases from J, with 19 bases in between. This CDR3 is 17 amino acids long. The germline V gene has CDR1 SGHTA and CDR2 FQGNSA. CDR3 sequence (DNA): TGTGCCAGCAAACCTCCTGGGGTGGGGAGCTCCTACAATGAGCAGTTCTTC. It translates to CASKPPGVGSSYNEQFF. Filled out from reference TRBV7-2 and TRBJ2-1, the complete variable domain reads GAGVSQSPSNKVTEKGKDVELRCDPISGHTALYWYRQSLGQGLEFLIYFQGNSAPDKSGLPSDRFSAERTGGSVSTLTIQRTQQEDSAVYLCASKPPGVGSSYNEQFFGPGTRLTVL.